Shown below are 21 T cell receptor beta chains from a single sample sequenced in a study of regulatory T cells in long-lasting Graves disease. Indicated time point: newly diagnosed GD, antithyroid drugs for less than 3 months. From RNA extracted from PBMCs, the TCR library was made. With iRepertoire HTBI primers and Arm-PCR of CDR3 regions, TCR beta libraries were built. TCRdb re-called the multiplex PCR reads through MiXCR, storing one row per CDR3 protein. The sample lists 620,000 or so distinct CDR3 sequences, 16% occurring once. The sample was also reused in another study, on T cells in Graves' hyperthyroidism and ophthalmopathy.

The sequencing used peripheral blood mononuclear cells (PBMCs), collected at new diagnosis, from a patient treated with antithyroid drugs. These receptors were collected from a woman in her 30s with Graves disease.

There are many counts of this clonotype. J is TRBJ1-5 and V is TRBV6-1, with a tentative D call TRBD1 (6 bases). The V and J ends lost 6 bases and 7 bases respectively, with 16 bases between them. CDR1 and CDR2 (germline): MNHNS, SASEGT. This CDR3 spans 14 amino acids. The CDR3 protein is CASRTLQGTQPQHF. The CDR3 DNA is TGTGCCAGCAGAACTCTACAGGGAACACAGCCCCAGCATTTT.

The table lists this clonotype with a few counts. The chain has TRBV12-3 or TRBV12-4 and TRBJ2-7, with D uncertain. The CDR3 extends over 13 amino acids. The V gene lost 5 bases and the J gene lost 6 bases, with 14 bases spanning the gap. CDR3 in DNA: TGTGCCAGCAGTCCCCTTAAAGGAGTCGAGCAGTACTTC. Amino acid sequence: CASSPLKGVEQYF.

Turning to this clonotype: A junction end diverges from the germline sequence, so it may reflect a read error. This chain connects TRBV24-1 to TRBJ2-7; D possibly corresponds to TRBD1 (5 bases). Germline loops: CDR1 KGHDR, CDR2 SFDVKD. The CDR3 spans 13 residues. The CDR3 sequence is CATSDQTAYKQYF. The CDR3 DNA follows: TGTGCCACCAGTGACCAGACAGCCTACAAGCAGTACTTC.

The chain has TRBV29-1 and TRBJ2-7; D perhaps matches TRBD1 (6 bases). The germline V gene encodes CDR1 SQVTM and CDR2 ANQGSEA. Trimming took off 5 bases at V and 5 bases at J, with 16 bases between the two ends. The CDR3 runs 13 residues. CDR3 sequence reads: CSVPVTGINEQYF. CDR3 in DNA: TGCAGCGTTCCCGTTACAGGGATCAACGAGCAGTACTTC.

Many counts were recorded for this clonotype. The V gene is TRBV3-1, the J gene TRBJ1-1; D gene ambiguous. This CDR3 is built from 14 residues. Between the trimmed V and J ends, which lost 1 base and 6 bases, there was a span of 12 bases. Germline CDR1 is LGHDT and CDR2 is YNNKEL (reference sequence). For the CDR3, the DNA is TGTGCCAGCAGCCAAGGATTTCAGGACGCTGAAGCTTTCTTT. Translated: CASSQGFQDAEAFF.

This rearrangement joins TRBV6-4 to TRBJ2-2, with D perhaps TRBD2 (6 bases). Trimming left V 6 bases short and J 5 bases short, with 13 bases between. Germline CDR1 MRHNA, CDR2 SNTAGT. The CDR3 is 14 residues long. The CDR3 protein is CASRPGVGTGELFF. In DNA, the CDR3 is TGTGCCAGCAGACCGGGAGTCGGGACCGGGGAGCTGTTTTTT.

Here the CDR3 reads CASSGTGGGQPQHF. The CDR3, as DNA: TGTGCCAGTAGTGGGACAGGAGGGGGTCAGCCCCAGCATTTT. This rearrangement joins TRBV19 to TRBJ1-5; 8 bases map to TRBD1. Germline CDR1 and CDR2: LNHDA and SQIVND (reference sequence). This CDR3 has 14 residues. After removal of 5 bases from V and 6 bases from J, the junction contained 6 bases not matched to a gene.

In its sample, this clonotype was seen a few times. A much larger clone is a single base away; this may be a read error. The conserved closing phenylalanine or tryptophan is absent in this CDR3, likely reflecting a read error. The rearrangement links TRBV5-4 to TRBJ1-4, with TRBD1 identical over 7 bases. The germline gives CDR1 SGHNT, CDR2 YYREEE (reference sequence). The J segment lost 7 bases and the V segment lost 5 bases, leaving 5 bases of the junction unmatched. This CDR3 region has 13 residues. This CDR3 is CASSTGATEKLFS. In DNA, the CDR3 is TGTGCCAGCAGTACAGGGGCCACTGAAAAACTGTTTTCT.

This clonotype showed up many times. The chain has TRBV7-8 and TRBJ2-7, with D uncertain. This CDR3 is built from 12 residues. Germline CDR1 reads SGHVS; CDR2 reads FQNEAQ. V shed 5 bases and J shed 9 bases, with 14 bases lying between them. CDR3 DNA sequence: TGTGCCAGCAGCACCCGTGCTGGCGGGCAGTACTTC. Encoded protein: CASSTRAGGQYF.

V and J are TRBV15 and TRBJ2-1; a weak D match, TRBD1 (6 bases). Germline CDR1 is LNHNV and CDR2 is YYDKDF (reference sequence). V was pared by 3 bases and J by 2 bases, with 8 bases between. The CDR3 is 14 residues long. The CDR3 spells CATSSTGTYNEQFF. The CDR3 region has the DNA TGTGCCACCAGCAGTACAGGGACCTACAATGAGCAGTTCTTC.

Here the CDR3 DNA reads TGTGCCAGCAGTGCCGGACAGGGAACAACGGCTTTCTTT. This encodes CASSAGQGTTAFF. The chain employs TRBV25-1 and TRBJ1-1, with 8 bases aligning to TRBD1. Unmatched junction bases numbered 9, after V lost 4 bases and J lost 11 bases. Germline V CDR1 and CDR2: MGHDK, SYGVNS. The CDR3 consists of 13 residues.

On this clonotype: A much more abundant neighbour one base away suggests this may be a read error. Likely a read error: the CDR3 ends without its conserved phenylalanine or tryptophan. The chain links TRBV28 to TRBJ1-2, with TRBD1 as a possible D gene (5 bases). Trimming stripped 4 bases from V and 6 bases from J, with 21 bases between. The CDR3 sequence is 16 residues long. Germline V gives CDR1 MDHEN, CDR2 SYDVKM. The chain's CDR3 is CASSSITLIQVDGYTL. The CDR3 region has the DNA TGTGCCAGCAGTTCCATTACTCTAATACAGGTGGATGGCTACACCCTC.

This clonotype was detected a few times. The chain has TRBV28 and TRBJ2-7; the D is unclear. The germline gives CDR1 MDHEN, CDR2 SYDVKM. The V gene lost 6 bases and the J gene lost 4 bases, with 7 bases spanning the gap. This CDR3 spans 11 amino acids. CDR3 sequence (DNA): TGTGCCAGCAGGGTCGGGTACGAGCAGTACTTC. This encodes CASRVGYEQYF.

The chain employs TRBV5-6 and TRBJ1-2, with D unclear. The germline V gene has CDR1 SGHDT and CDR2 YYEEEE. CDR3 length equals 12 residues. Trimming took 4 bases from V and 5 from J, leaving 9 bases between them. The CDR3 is CASSRFGYGYTF. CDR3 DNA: TGTGCCAGCAGCCGTTTCGGGTATGGCTACACCTTC.

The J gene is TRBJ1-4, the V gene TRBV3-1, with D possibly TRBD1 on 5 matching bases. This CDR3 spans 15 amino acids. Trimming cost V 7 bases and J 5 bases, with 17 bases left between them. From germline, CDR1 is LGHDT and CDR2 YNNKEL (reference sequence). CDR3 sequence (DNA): TGTGCCAGCAATAGTCCGGCGGGGGAGAATGAAAAACTGTTTTTT. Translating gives CASNSPAGENEKLFF.

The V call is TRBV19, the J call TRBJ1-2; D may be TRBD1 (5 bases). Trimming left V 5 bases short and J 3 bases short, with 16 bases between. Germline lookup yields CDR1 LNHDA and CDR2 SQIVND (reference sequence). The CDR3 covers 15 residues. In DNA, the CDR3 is TGTGCCAGTAGTGACCGGGCCCGAGGGGACTATGGCTACACCTTC. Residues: CASSDRARGDYGYTF.

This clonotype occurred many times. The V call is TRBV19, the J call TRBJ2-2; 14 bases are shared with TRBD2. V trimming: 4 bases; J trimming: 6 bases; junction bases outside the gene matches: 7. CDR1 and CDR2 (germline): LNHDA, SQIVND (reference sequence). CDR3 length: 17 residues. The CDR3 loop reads CASSSRLTSGRAGELFF. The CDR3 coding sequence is TGTGCCAGTAGTAGCAGACTGACTAGCGGGAGGGCCGGGGAGCTGTTTTTT.

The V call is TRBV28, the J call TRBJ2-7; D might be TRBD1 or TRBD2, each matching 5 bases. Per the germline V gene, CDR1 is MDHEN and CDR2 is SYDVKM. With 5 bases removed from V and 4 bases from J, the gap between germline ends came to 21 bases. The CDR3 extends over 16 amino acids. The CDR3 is CASSTTTGRGLYEQYF. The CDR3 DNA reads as TGTGCCAGCAGTACCACAACAGGTAGAGGGCTGTACGAGCAGTACTTC.

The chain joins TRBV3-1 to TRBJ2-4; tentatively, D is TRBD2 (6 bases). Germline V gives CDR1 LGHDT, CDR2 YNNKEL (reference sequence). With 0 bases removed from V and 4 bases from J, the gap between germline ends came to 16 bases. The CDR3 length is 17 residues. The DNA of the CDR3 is TGTGCCAGCAGCCAAGATGGTGCCGGGAGAGGAAAAAACATTCAGTACTTC. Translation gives CASSQDGAGRGKNIQYF. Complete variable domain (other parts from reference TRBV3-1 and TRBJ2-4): DTAVSQTPKYLVTQMGNDKSIKCEQNLGHDTMYWYKQDSKKFLKIMFSYNNKELIINETVPNRFSPKSPDKAHLNLHINSLELGDSAVYFCASSQDGAGRGKNIQYFGAGTRLSVL.

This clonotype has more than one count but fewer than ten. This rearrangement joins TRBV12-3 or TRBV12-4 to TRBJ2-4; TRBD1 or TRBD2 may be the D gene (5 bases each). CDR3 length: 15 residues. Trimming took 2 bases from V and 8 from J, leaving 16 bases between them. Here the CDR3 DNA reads TGTGCCAGCAGTTTATTGGGGCCGGGGACGGACATTCAGTACTTC. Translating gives CASSLLGPGTDIQYF.

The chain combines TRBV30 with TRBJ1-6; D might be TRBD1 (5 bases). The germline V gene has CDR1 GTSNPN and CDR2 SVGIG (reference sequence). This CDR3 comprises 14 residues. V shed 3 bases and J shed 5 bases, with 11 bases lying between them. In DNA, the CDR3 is TGTGCCTGGAGCAGGGATCCGAATAATTCACCCCTCCACTTT. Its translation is CAWSRDPNNSPLHF.